This T cell receptor (beta chain) was sequenced for a study of cytomegalovirus exposure and HLA in healthy donors. Study findings and constraints: The authors enumerated over 150 TCR beta chains as linked to cytomegalovirus. The tendency of first-cohort TCR clusters to co-occur in the 90 to 150 validation repertoires was the finding of a later analysis.

The validation cohort, a group of around 120 subjects, included the donors and was separate from the roughly 670-subject first cohort. The CDR3 runs to 17 residues. Germline values: CDR1 MGHRA, CDR2 YSYEKL. Trimming took 4 bases from V and 3 from J, leaving 18 bases between them. On this clone: Antigen specificity is unknown.

Measured with immunoSEQ multiplex PCR; TCRdb has only the in-frame clones, and not every one. This table has tens of thousands of clones, about 93% appearing once. The chain is built from TRBV4-1 and TRBJ1-4; D not resolved. The sequenced sample was PBMCs. The sequence was obtained from a woman younger than 30 in good health and CMV-seropositive. CDR3 region: CASSPTPRPASNEKLFF. CDR3 DNA: TGCGCCAGCAGCCCCACCCCCAGGCCCGCCTCTAATGAAAAACTGTTTTTT.